The 23 T cell receptor beta chains below were found in one sample sequenced in a study of lymphopenia after photon versus proton radiotherapy. Clones were sequenced by immunoSEQ multiplex PCR, and TCRdb holds only the in-frame ones, with some missing. Here the sample spans 150,000 to 200,000 clones, approximately 91% being singletons. Sequencing was performed on peripheral blood, taken from a patient treated with photon-based radiotherapy. Receptor source: a man in his forties or fifties with gastric cancer.

V and J are TRBV6-4 and TRBJ2-1; D possibly matches TRBD1 or TRBD2 (5 bases each). V gave up 2 bases and J gave up 4 bases, with 12 bases separating them. This CDR3 is 15 amino acids long. Per the germline V gene, CDR1 is MRHNA and CDR2 is SNTAGT. CDR3: CASSDAGTSYNEQFF. The DNA for the CDR3 is TGTGCCAGCAGTGACGCCGGGACCTCGTACAATGAGCAGTTCTTC.

The chain combines TRBV11-3 with TRBJ2-7, with 12 bases identical to TRBD1. The V segment lost 2 bases and the J segment 2 bases; nucleotides outside the gene matches: 4. This CDR3 region has 16 residues. Looked up from germline, CDR1 is SGHNT and CDR2 is YENEEA. The CDR3 sequence is CASSLTGTGGTYEQYF. CDR3 DNA sequence: TGTGCCAGCAGCTTAACCGGGACAGGGGGCACCTACGAGCAGTACTTC.

The chain employs TRBV6-5 and TRBJ2-4; D might be TRBD2 (5 bases). This CDR3 contains 12 residues. V dropped 8 bases and J dropped 7 bases, with 12 bases sitting between them. The germline gives CDR1 MNHEY, CDR2 SVGAGI. CDR3 region: CASGRGENIQYF. CDR3 bases: TGTGCCAGCGGTCGGGGAGAGAACATTCAGTACTTC.

The chain combines TRBV7-2 with TRBJ2-7, with 8 positions matching TRBD1. Germline V gives CDR1 SGHTA, CDR2 FQGNSA. Germline trimming cut 6 bases from V and 4 bases from J; bases unmatched to any gene: 8. This CDR3 comprises 14 residues. The CDR3 loop is CASSPGTGFYEQYF. As DNA, the CDR3 is TGTGCCAGCAGTCCTGGGACAGGCTTTTACGAGCAGTACTTC.

The chain uses TRBV28 and TRBJ1-5, with TRBD1 matching 7 bases. V was pared by 6 bases and J by 4 bases, with 3 bases of the junction left unmatched. Germline-derived CDR1 and CDR2 are MDHEN and SYDVKM. CDR3 length equals 13 residues. The CDR3 sequence is CASRTQGNQPQHF. Written as DNA, the CDR3 is TGTGCCAGCAGGACACAGGGGAATCAGCCCCAGCATTTT.

V gene TRBV18 combines with J gene TRBJ1-4, with 12 nucleotides matching TRBD1. This CDR3 region has 16 residues. Per the germline V gene, CDR1 is KGHSH and CDR2 is LQKENI. With 3 bases clipped from V and 6 bases from J, the junction kept 5 bases outside the gene matches. CDR3 in DNA: TGTGCCAGCTCACCGGGACAGGGGGCGCGTGATGAAAAACTGTTTTTT. Amino acids: CASSPGQGARDEKLFF.

The chain combines TRBV19 with TRBJ2-7, with 9 bases matching TRBD1. In germline, CDR1 is LNHDA, CDR2 SQIVND (reference sequence). The V segment lost 6 bases and the J segment 4 bases; nucleotides outside the gene matches: 10. The CDR3 totals 15 residues. In DNA, the CDR3 is TGTGCCAGTAGCCCGGCGGGGACAGGGAAATACGAGCAGTACTTC. This codes for CASSPAGTGKYEQYF.

The chain recombines TRBV4-2 with TRBJ2-1, with a possible D match to TRBD2 (6 bases). Looked up from germline, CDR1 is LGHNA and CDR2 is YNFKEQ. Trimming pared 1 base from V and 8 bases from J, leaving 18 bases between. This CDR3 has 16 residues. CDR3 bases: TGTGCCAGCAGCCAAGCCGGGCTAGCGAGGTGGTATGAGCAGTTCTTC. It specifies CASSQAGLARWYEQFF.

The chain joins TRBV19 to TRBJ1-4; a weak D match, TRBD1 (6 bases). Trimming left V 5 bases short and J 6 bases short, with 16 bases between. The CDR3 has 15 amino acids. Germline-derived CDR1 and CDR2 are LNHDA and SQIVND (reference sequence). The CDR3 loop reads CASSPGHYEDEKLFF. In nucleotides, the CDR3 is TGTGCCAGTAGTCCGGGACACTACGAGGATGAAAAACTGTTTTTT.

CDR3 sequence reads: CASRADRGSNQPQHF. CDR3 nucleotides: TGCGCCAGCAGGGCCGACAGGGGTAGCAATCAGCCCCAGCATTTT. V gene TRBV10-1 combines with J gene TRBJ1-5, with 8 positions matching TRBD1. The CDR3 sequence is 15 residues long. J lost 0 bases, V lost 6 bases, and 4 bases had no gene match. Per the germline V gene, CDR1 is WNHNN and CDR2 is SYGVQD (reference sequence).

This clone came up once. The rearrangement links TRBV7-9 to TRBJ2-7; D could derive from TRBD1 or TRBD2 (5 bases each). In germline, CDR1 is SEHNR, CDR2 FQNEAQ (reference sequence). Deletions cut 7 bases from V and 2 bases from J, with 15 bases between. CDR3 length equals 14 residues. For the CDR3, the DNA is TGTGCCAGCACCGGGACGGAGCCGCCCTACGAGCAGTACTTC. It translates to CASTGTEPPYEQYF.

The genes are TRBV9 and TRBJ2-4; TRBD1 is a possible D gene (6 bases). The CDR3 is 17 residues long. Germline V gene data show CDR1 as SGDLS and CDR2 as YYNGEE. Trimming cost V 4 bases and J 3 bases, with 20 bases left between them. This CDR3 is CASSPSPGHRNKNIQYF. CDR3 sequence (DNA): TGTGCCAGCAGCCCTAGTCCGGGACATCGAAACAAAAACATTCAGTACTTC. Full variable domain (outside the CDR3, taken from reference TRBV9 and TRBJ2-4): DSGVTQTPKHLITATGQRVTLRCSPRSGDLSVYWYQQSLDQGLQFLIQYYNGEERAKGNILERFSAQQFPDLHSELNLSSLELGDSALYFCASSPSPGHRNKNIQYFGAGTRLSVL.

The V gene is TRBV11-2, the J gene TRBJ2-1; 7 bases agree with TRBD2. Germline lookup yields CDR1 SGHAT and CDR2 FQNNGV. CDR3 size: 13 residues. J gave up 10 bases and V 5 bases, and 8 bases lay outside the gene matches. This CDR3 is CASSARTSAEQFF. For the CDR3, the DNA is TGTGCCAGCAGCGCCCGAACTAGCGCCGAGCAGTTCTTC.

This sequence joins TRBV19 and TRBJ2-7, with D perhaps assigned TRBD1 or TRBD2 (5 bases each). The CDR3 has 14 residues. V was cut by 6 bases and J by 7 bases, with 19 bases left in between. Germline V lookup: CDR1 LNHDA, CDR2 SQIVND (reference sequence). CDR3 sequence (DNA): TGTGCCAGTAGGTCTACCGGGACCTCGGAAGAGCAGTACTTC. Translated: CASRSTGTSEEQYF.

The J gene is TRBJ2-2, the V gene TRBV5-1, with D perhaps TRBD2 (6 bases). Germline V CDR1 and CDR2: SGHRS, YFSETQ. The CDR3 has 15 residues. The V gene lost 4 bases and the J gene lost 0 bases, with 10 bases spanning the gap. CDR3 region: CASSPTSPNTGELFF. CDR3 DNA: TGCGCCAGCAGCCCGACTAGTCCGAACACCGGGGAGCTGTTTTTT.

The genes are TRBV7-3 and TRBJ2-3, with TRBD2 matching 8 bases. J was trimmed by 5 bases and V by 3 bases; bases with no gene match: 1. Germline V gene data show CDR1 as SGHTA and CDR2 as FQGTGA. The CDR3 has 13 amino acids. In DNA form, the CDR3 reads TGTGCCAGCAGCTTGACTAGCGTAGATACGCAGTATTTT. Amino acids: CASSLTSVDTQYF.

This chain's CDR3 is CASSQAGTGVQPQHF. The CDR3 DNA reads TGTGCCAGCAGTCAGGCAGGGACAGGGGTTCAGCCCCAGCATTTT. The rearrangement uses TRBV27 and TRBJ1-5; 10 positions agree with TRBD1. The CDR3 consists of 15 residues. V lost 5 bases, J lost 6 bases, and 7 bases stayed unmatched. Germline V gene sequence: CDR1 MNHEY, CDR2 SMNVEV (reference sequence).

This chain uses TRBV6-1 with TRBJ2-7, with 9 positions matching TRBD1. V lost 8 bases to trimming and J lost 3 bases; unmatched junction nucleotides: 2. This CDR3 has 12 amino acids. CDR1 MNHNS and CDR2 SASEGT come from the germline V gene. The CDR3 region is CASWDRDYEQYF. The CDR3, as DNA: TGTGCCAGCTGGGACAGGGACTACGAGCAGTACTTC.

The rearrangement links TRBV29-1 to TRBJ2-5; D is possibly TRBD1 (7 bases). Germline V lookup: CDR1 SQVTM, CDR2 ANQGSEA. Trimming took 6 bases from V and 2 from J, leaving 16 bases between them. The CDR3 contains 14 residues. CDR3 sequence reads: CSVPRQGGQETQYF. The CDR3 DNA reads TGCAGCGTCCCCAGGCAGGGGGGTCAAGAGACCCAGTACTTC.

The chain uses TRBV9 and TRBJ2-7; D gene unclear. The ends were cut back, 4 bases at V and 2 bases at J, with 13 bases in the middle. In germline, CDR1 is SGDLS, CDR2 YYNGEE. The CDR3 sequence is 14 residues long. The CDR3 protein is CASSPAVGPYEQYF. CDR3 DNA: TGTGCCAGCAGCCCTGCGGTAGGGCCCTACGAGCAGTACTTC.

This clone was detected only a few times. The chain recombines TRBV4-1 with TRBJ2-1; 7 positions agree with TRBD1. This CDR3 is 15 amino acids long. V was pared by 1 base and J by 5 bases, with 5 bases of the junction left unmatched. CDR1 is MGHRA and CDR2 is YSYEKL in the germline V gene. The CDR3 nucleotides are TGCGCCAGCAGCCAAGTCCGGACAGGCAACAATGAGCAGTTCTTC. It specifies CASSQVRTGNNEQFF.

The chain has TRBV6-5 and TRBJ1-4, with D unresolved. The CDR3 totals 13 residues. Germline CDR1 MNHEY, CDR2 SVGAGI. The ends were cut back, 8 bases at V and 10 bases at J, with 17 bases in the middle. The CDR3 protein is CASLRANDGKLFF. The DNA of the CDR3 is TGTGCCAGCCTGAGGGCGAATGATGGAAAACTGTTTTTT.

Notes on this clone: An end of the junction does not agree with germline; a read error may underlie this. This sequence joins TRBV20-1 and TRBJ1-1; D is perhaps TRBD1 (6 bases). The CDR3 length is 11 residues. Germline V gene sequence: CDR1 DFQATT, CDR2 SNEGSKA (reference sequence). CDR3 protein: CSATGGGSGIF. CDR3 bases: TGCAGTGCTACCGGGGGGGGCAGTGGTATCTTT.